This TCR beta chain appears in the sequencing data of a study of read filtering for tumor transcriptome and immune sequencing (dated by TCRdb to between 2020 and 2021). About the investigation overall: The cohort was composed of 17 male and 14 female patients, with a mean age of around 66 years and an age range of roughly 45 to 85. By revised international staging, eight or nine patients were R-ISS I, under 20 were R-ISS II and 6 or 7 were R-ISS III. After DNase treatment, whole-transcriptome libraries were prepared with the TruSeq RNA Access Library Prep Kit. Per sample, about 3.5 to 10.27 million TCR-region mapped reads were obtained with IR-seq, compared with only 85 to 1273 with RNA-seq. Using the same bone marrow samples, the study ran both targeted immune repertoire sequencing and bulk whole-transcriptome sequencing and then compared the TCR repertoires from each method. One main goal was a read-filtering strategy for immune repertoire data, in particular deciding whether clonotypes backed by only one read should be removed. General findings and caveats noted by the study authors: IR-seq captured clonotypes at much higher depth and more reliably than RNA-seq, and smaller IR-seq throughput sufficed to identify most shared clonotypes. The correlation between IR-seq and RNA-seq shared clonotype proportions rose when single-read clonotypes were removed. The sorted CD138-negative fraction was not purified T cells but a mixed bone marrow immune population. Single-read clonotypes made up 80% to 85% of clonotypes but only 3% to 4.5% of total reads in IR-seq, compared with around 70% of clonotypes and roughly 45% of reads in RNA-seq.

The Immunoverse kit was used to build TCR libraries from around 420 ng RNA, with molecular barcoded adaptors covering alpha/delta and beta/gamma chains. TCR library preparation used the same RNA that was used for transcriptome sequencing. TCR libraries were sequenced on an Illumina HiSeq 4000 with 2 x 150 cycles. Under the source paper's analysis protocol: Using MiXCR, which included quality filtering and error correction, TCR reads were aligned to human V, D, J and C references and then assembled into CDR3 clonotypes. The tcR package in R was used to analyze clonotype counts and gene usage diversity. Raw mapping reads were checked after the RNA-seq reads had been mapped by STAR aligner version 2.5.3a onto the human GRCh37 genome. To test how sequencing depth affected the clonotypes detected, IR-seq fastq files were randomly downsampled with Seqtk 1.3. TCRdb reprocessed the public reads (quality trimming at Q25 with fastp, clone calling with MiXCR) and kept in-frame beta chains. Identical CDR3 protein sequences are pooled into one entry, listed with their most common genes and DNA. These V and J calls derive from TCRdb rather than the authors' analysis. Within this sample are about 46,000 distinct CDR3 sequences, with about 20% of them counted one time only. The leading ten clones occupy approximately 40% of the sample.

For this clonotype: What this receptor recognizes is not known. No much larger clone exists at a distance of one base, and base qualities are not known.

Counted from cysteine to phenylalanine, this CDR3 has 13 amino acids. The CDR3 DNA has 39 bases and is translated from base 1. According to the germline V gene, CDR1 reads SGHRS and CDR2 reads YFSETQ. Trimming takes 5 bases from V and 1 base from J, and the germline ends sit 7 bases apart. Each patient had bone marrow sampled at the time of active disease. Ficoll-Hypaque density gradient centrifugation was used to isolate the bone marrow mononuclear cells. Myeloma plasma cells were removed and CD138-negative cells were obtained by negative selection following labeling with CD138 magnetic microbeads on a MACS separator. The purity of the isolated cells was checked by flow cytometry with CD138 antibodies on an Attune NxT. Total RNA was extracted using TRIzol reagent and was quantified on a NanoDrop spectrophotometer. Paired RNA-seq and IR-seq were performed on each patient's CD138-negative bone marrow sample.

The chain is encoded by TRBV5-1 joined to TRBJ2-1, with the D gene call left open. The source is a donor at least 40 years old with multiple myeloma. The material sequenced was a population of CD138-negative cells sorted from bone marrow. The sample's cell subset or site label is to be understood as: bone marrow mononuclear cells depleted of CD138+ plasma/myeloma cells by negative magnetic selection. The nucleotides are TGCGCCAGCAGGAGAGGTTCCTACAATGAGCAGTTCTTC. This encodes CASRRGSYNEQFF.